The 13 T cell receptor beta chains listed next were all sequenced from one sample in a study of beta chain features in type 1 diabetes. What was sequenced were expressed TCRB transcripts, since all of the isolated RNA had been reverse transcribed. TCRdb's copy holds only in-frame clones and misses some; the assay was immunoSEQ multiplex PCR. The profile shows around 160,000 clones, 9% to 10% of them singletons. General study results and limits: The study found moderately but significantly shorter TCRB CDR3s in all four CD4+ subsets of Type 1 diabetes patients.

No antigen is known for these receptors. Sequenced sample: central memory CD4+ T cells from blood. The receptors shown here come from a woman in her 30s with type 1 diabetes.

This clone was observed a single time. The chain combines TRBV9 with TRBJ2-3; 7 bases line up with TRBD1. The CDR3 sequence is 15 residues long. V gave up 1 base and J gave up 0 bases; unmatched junction bases: 2. Germline loops: CDR1 SGDLS, CDR2 YYNGEE. The CDR3 nucleotides read TGTGCCAGCAGCGTATGGACAGGAAGCACAGATACGCAGTATTTT. Translating it yields CASSVWTGSTDTQYF.

The J gene is TRBJ1-2, the V gene TRBV6-6, with 7 nucleotides matching TRBD1. This CDR3 is built from 14 residues. Germline assignment: CDR1 MNHNY and CDR2 SVGAGI (reference sequence). J gave up 8 bases and V 6 bases, and 12 bases lay outside the gene matches. In DNA form, the CDR3 reads TGTGCCAGCAGGGGGGACAGTTACTACGGGGGCTACACCTTC. This encodes CASRGDSYYGGYTF.

This chain joins TRBV23-1 and TRBJ2-7, with D perhaps matching TRBD2 (6 bases). Being an ORF, TRBV23-1 has a function that is uncertain. The V end was cut by 3 bases, the J end by 1 base, with 7 bases between. This CDR3 region has 13 residues. The CDR3 DNA sequence: TGCGCCAGCAGTCAGGAGGGGTCCTACGAGCAGTACTTC. It is translated as CASSQEGSYEQYF.

The rearrangement joins TRBV9 to TRBJ2-1; possibly TRBD1 for D (5 bases). CDR3 size: 14 residues. Germline loops: CDR1 SGDLS, CDR2 YYNGEE. V lost 0 bases, J lost 6 bases, and 10 bases lay in between. CDR3 nucleotides: TGTGCCAGCAGCGTAGCCTTAGGGGTCAATGAGCAGTTCTTC. This codes for CASSVALGVNEQFF.

This clone showed up just a few times. The V call is TRBV18, the J call TRBJ1-1; 7 nucleotides align to TRBD1. The V and J ends lost 2 bases and 3 bases, in that order; junction bases with no gene match: 12. The germline V gene encodes CDR1 KGHSH and CDR2 LQKENI. The CDR3 loop spans 17 amino acids. The CDR3: CASSPLTGLESDTEAFF. As DNA, the CDR3 is TGTGCCAGCTCACCATTGACAGGGTTAGAATCGGACACTGAAGCTTTCTTT.

The V and J genes are TRBV6-1 and TRBJ2-3; D remains unclear. The CDR3 totals 14 residues. Looked up from germline, CDR1 is MNHNS and CDR2 is SASEGT. Trimming cost V 9 bases and J 3 bases, with 16 bases left between them. CDR3 nucleotide sequence: TGTGCCAGTACCCGAACTATTTCTACAGATACGCAGTATTTT. This gives the protein CASTRTISTDTQYF.

In this sample, this clone turned up a few times. This chain joins TRBV5-1 and TRBJ1-4; D remains ambiguous. V lost 4 bases, J lost 14 bases, and 18 bases lay in between. The CDR3 runs to 13 residues. Germline CDR1 is SGHRS and CDR2 is YFSETQ. The DNA for the CDR3 is TGCGCCAGCAGCCCGGGTGGCCAGCAGAAGCTGTTTTTT. Translated: CASSPGGQQKLFF. The whole variable domain, filled in from reference TRBV5-1 and TRBJ1-4, reads KAGVTQTPRYLIKTRGQQVTLSCSPISGHRSVSWYQQTPGQGLQFLFEYFSETQRNKGNFPGRFSGRQFSNSRSEMNVSTLELGDSALYLCASSPGGQQKLFFGSGTQLSVL.

This clone occurred a few times. The chain employs TRBV19 and TRBJ2-7; 9 bases line up with TRBD2. The ends lost 5 bases at V and 2 bases at J; junction bases unmatched: 4. This CDR3 is 14 amino acids long. CDR1 and CDR2 from the germline V gene are LNHDA and SQIVND (reference sequence). DNA of the CDR3: TGTGCCAGTAGTTCTAGCGGGAAGACCTACGAGCAGTACTTC. It translates to CASSSSGKTYEQYF.

This clone has just a few counts. In DNA, the CDR3 is TGTGCCAGCAGCCTCGGACACACTTACAATGAGCAGTTCTTC. It yields the protein CASSLGHTYNEQFF. This sequence joins TRBV7-3 and TRBJ2-1, with D possibly matching TRBD1 (5 bases). The CDR3 has 14 amino acids. The V and J ends lost 5 bases and 4 bases respectively, with 12 bases between them. Per the germline V gene, CDR1 is SGHTA and CDR2 is FQGTGA.

The chain has TRBV7-8 and TRBJ1-2; 9 bases line up with TRBD1. With V trimmed by 5 bases and J by 8 bases, 3 bases remained unmatched. The CDR3 consists of 12 residues. Germline V lookup: CDR1 SGHVS, CDR2 FQNEAQ. In DNA form, the CDR3 reads TGTGCCAGCAGCCTAGGGACAGGGGGCTACACCTTC. The encoded protein is CASSLGTGGYTF.

This clone was seen a handful of times. This rearrangement joins TRBV6-5 to TRBJ2-7; no clear D gene. CDR1 is MNHEY, CDR2 SVGAGI, per germline. CDR3 size: 14 residues. With 6 bases removed from V and 5 bases from J, the gap between germline ends came to 17 bases. CDR3 nucleotides: TGTGCCAGCAGAACTTCGACTGGTTTCGACGAGCAGTACTTC. Amino acids: CASRTSTGFDEQYF.

The V gene is TRBV28, the J gene TRBJ1-1; tentative D call: TRBD1 (5 bases). V lost 6 bases to trimming and J lost 0 bases, with 14 bases between them. The germline V gene has CDR1 MDHEN and CDR2 SYDVKM. The CDR3 covers 15 residues. The CDR3 region has the DNA TGTGCCAGCAGATCATCGGGGGGACTGAACACTGAAGCTTTCTTT. The encoded protein is CASRSSGGLNTEAFF.

The rearrangement uses TRBV28 and TRBJ1-2, with D maybe TRBD1 (5 bases). The CDR3 totals 11 residues. V gave up 4 bases and J gave up 8 bases, with 8 bases separating them. CDR1 is MDHEN, CDR2 SYDVKM, per germline. CDR3 loop: CASSSGYGYTF. CDR3 coding DNA: TGTGCCAGCAGTTCAGGGTACGGCTACACCTTC.